This entry describes one T cell receptor beta chain. V shed 0 bases and J 7 bases; nucleotides not matched to a gene: 6. The CDR3 loop spans 16 amino acids. CDR1 is SGHRS, CDR2 YFSETQ, per germline. This specimen belongs to a study of blood T cells in healthy people across ages. Sample-barcoded 5' priming and a J-beta primer mix drove a second PCR of 7 to 11 cycles. TCRdb passed the 5' RACE reads through MiXCR, listing each CDR3 protein once. The sample yields under 700,000 distinct CDR3 sequences, nearly 25% seen once. This sample was also put to use in a study of T cells of mothers and their children.

Source material: blood. V usage is TRBV5-1 and J usage is TRBJ1-4; 10 bases are a match to TRBD1. This receptor was obtained from a boy younger than 18 in good health. The DNA for the CDR3 is TGCGCCAGCAGCTTGGGACAGGGGGCGGTTGGTGAAAAACTGTTTTTT. Translated: CASSLGQGAVGEKLFF.